This TCR beta chain was captured in a study of T-cell reconstitution after alpha-beta-depleted transplantation in children. This sample's TCRbeta library carried unique molecular identifier barcodes. TCRdb analysed the PCR reads with MiXCR anew, one entry per CDR3 protein. The profile shows 180,000 or so distinct CDR3 sequences, roughly 6% of them singletons. This clonotype was sampled from a girl less than two years old with combined immunodeficiency, due to receive a stem cell transplant. Source: PBMCs, taken before TCRalphabeta/CD19-depleted stem cell transplant.

CDR3 bases: TGTGCCAGCAGTTTAAATGCAGGGATAGGTAATCAGCCCCAGCATTTT. Amino acids: CASSLNAGIGNQPQHF. The V gene is TRBV28, the J gene TRBJ1-5; possible D gene TRBD1, 5 bases. This CDR3 has 16 amino acids. Trimming removed 2 bases from V and 4 bases from J, with 15 bases in between. The germline gives CDR1 MDHEN, CDR2 SYDVKM.